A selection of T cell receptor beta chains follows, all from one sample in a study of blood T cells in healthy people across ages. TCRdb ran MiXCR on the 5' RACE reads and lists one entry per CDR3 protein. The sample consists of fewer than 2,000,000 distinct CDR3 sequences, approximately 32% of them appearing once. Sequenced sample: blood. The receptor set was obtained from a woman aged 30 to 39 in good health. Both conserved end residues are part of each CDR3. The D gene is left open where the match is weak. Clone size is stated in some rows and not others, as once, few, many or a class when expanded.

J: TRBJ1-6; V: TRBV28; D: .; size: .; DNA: TGTGCCAGCAGTTTGATCCAATATAATTCACCCCTCCACTTT; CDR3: CASSLIQYNSPLHF
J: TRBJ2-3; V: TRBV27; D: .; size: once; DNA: TGTGCCGGCAGTCTCTACTCAACAGATACGCAGTATTTT; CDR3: CAGSLYSTDTQYF
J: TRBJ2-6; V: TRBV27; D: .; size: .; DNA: TGTGCCAGCAGTTTATCGGCAGTTGAAATTGGGGTCTACTCTGGGGCCAACGTCCTGACTTTC; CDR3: CASSLSAVEIGVYSGANVLTF
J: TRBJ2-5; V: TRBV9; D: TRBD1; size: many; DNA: TGTGCCAGCAGCCCCCGACAGGGAATGGAGACCCAGTACTTC; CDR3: CASSPRQGMETQYF
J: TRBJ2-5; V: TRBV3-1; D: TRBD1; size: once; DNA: TGTGCCAGCAGCCAAGCCGACAGGGACGGGCAGTACTTC; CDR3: CASSQADRDGQYF
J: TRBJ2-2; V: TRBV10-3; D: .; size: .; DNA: TGTGCCATCAGTGACTTGACAGAAGTCTCCACCGGGGAGCTGTTTTTT; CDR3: CAISDLTEVSTGELFF
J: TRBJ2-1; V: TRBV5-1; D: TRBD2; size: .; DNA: TGCGCCAGCAGCTTGGGGGCGGGAGATACCCATGAGCAGTTCTTC; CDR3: CASSLGAGDTHEQFF
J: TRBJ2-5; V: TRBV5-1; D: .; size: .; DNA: TGCGCCAGCCGGGGACTGGCGGGGATCCAAGAGACCCAGTACTTC; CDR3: CASRGLAGIQETQYF
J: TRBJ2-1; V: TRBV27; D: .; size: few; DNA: TGTGCCAGCACCTCTATCCCCTCAGGCCGCGGCAATGAGCAGTTCTTC; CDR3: CASTSIPSGRGNEQFF
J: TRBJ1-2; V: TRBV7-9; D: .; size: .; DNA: TGTGCCAGCAGCCCCTTGGGCCTTCTCCGGGGCTATGGCTACACCTTC; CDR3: CASSPLGLLRGYGYTF
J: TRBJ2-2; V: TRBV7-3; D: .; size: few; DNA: TGTGCCAGCAGCTTAAACTCCATGGGCGGGGAGCTGTTTTTT; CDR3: CASSLNSMGGELFF
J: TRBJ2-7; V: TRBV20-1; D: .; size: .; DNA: TGCAGTGCTAGAGTCAAATCAGGGGACCCACGGCGCGAGCAGTACTTC; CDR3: CSARVKSGDPRREQYF
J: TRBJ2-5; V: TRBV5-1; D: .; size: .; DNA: TGCGCCAGCAGCACCCGGGACACTGTGCCGAGGGAGCAGTACTTC; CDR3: CASSTRDTVPREQYF
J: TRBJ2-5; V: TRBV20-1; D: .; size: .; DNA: TGCAGTGCTAGCGGGAGAGATCGGGAGACCCAGTACTTC; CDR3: CSASGRDRETQYF
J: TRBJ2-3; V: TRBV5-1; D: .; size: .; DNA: TGCGCCAGCATCCGGGACCCTAGCACAGATACGCAGTATTTT; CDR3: CASIRDPSTDTQYF
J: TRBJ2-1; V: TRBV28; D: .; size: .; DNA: TGTGCCAGCAGCTCTCGACAGGCGTATGAGCAGTTCTTC; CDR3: CASSSRQAYEQFF
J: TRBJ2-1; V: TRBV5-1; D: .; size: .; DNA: TGCGCCGGCAGCTTGGAGGCCAATGAGCAGTTCTTC; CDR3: CAGSLEANEQFF
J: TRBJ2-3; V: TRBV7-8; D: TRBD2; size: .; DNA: TGTGCCAGCAGCCCCACGGTAGCGGGGCCCACAGATACGCAGTATTTT; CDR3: CASSPTVAGPTDTQYF
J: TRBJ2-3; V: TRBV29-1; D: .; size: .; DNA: TGCAGCGCCCCGTCAGAGGCCCCGGGAAAGGATACGCAGTATTTT; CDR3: CSAPSEAPGKDTQYF
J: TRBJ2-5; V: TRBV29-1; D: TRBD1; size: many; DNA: TGCAGCGTTGAATCATTCAGGGGGTCTGAGACCCAGTACTTC; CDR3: CSVESFRGSETQYF
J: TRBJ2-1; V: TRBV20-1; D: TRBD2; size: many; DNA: TGCAGTGCTCCCCGTAGCGGGAGGGAGCTCAATGAGCAGTTCTTC; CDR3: CSAPRSGRELNEQFF
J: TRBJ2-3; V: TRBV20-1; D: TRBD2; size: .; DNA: TGCAGTGCTAGTCGTTTGGCGGGAGGACTAGATACGCAGTATTTT; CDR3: CSASRLAGGLDTQYF
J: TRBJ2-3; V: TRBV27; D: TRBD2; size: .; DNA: TGTGCCAGCAGTTTCTCTAGCGGGAGTAGGTCAGATACGCAGTATTTT; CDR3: CASSFSSGSRSDTQYF
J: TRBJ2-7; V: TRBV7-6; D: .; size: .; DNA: TGTGCCAGCAGCCCTTCGATGGCCCAAATTGTCCACGAGCAGTACTTC; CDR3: CASSPSMAQIVHEQYF
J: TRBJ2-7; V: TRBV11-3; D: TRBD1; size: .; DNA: TGTGCCAGCAGCTGGGAGACAGGGGGGTACAATGAGCAGTACTTC; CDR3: CASSWETGGYNEQYF
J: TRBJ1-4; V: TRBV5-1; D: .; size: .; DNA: TGCGCCAGCAGCTTGTCCGGGGCGGAAGAAAAACTGTTTTTT; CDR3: CASSLSGAEEKLFF
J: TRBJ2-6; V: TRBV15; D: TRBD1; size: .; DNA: TGTGCCACCAGCAGAGTCCCTCCAGGGGGCTTAGATGGGGCCAACGTCCTGACTTTC; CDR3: CATSRVPPGGLDGANVLTF